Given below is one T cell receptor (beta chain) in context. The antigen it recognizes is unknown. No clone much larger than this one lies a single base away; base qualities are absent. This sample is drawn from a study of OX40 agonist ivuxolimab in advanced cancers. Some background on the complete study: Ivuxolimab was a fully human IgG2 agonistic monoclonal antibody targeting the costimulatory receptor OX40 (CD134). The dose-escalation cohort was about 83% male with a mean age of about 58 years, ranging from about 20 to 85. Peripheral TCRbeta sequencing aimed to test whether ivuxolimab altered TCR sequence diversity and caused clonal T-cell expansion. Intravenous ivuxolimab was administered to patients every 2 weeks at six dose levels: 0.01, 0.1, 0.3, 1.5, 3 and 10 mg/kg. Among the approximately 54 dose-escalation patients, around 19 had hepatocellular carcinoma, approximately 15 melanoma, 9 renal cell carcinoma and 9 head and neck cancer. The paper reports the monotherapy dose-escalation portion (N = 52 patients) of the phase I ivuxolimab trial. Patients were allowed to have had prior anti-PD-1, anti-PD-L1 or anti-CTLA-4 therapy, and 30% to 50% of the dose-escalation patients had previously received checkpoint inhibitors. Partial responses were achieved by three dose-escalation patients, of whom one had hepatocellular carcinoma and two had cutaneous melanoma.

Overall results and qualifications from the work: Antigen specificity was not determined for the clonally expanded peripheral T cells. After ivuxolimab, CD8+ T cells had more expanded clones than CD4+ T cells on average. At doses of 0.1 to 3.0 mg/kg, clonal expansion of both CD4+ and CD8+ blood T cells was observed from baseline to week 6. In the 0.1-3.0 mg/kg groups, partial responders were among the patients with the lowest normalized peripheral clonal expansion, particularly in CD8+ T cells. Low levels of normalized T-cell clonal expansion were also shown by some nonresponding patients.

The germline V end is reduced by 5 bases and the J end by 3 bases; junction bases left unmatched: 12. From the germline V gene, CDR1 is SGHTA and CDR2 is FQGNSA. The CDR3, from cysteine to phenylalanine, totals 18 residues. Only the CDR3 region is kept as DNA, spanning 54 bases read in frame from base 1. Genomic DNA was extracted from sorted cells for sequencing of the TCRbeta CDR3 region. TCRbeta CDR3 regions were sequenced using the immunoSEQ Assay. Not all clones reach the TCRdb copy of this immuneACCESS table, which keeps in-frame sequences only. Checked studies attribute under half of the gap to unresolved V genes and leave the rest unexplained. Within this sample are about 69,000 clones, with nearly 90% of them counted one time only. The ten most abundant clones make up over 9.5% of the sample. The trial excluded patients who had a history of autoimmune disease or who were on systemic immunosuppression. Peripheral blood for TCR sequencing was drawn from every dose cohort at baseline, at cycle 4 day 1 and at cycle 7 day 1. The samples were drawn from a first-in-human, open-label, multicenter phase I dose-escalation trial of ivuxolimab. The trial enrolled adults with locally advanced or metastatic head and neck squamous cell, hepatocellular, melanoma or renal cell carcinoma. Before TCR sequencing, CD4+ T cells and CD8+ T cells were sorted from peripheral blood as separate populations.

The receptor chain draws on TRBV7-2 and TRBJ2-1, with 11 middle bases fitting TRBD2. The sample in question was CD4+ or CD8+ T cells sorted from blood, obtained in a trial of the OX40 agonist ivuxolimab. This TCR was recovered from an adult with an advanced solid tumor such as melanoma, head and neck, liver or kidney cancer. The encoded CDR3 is CASSRTVTGTSGYNEQFF. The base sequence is TGTGCCAGCAGCCGAACGGTAACCGGGACTAGCGGCTACAATGAGCAGTTCTTC.